The clone carrying this T cell receptor beta chain was found many times. Its antigen is undetermined. This sample's TCRbeta library carried unique molecular identifier barcodes. TCRdb redid the calling of the PCR reads with MiXCR, one entry per CDR3 protein. The repertoire has more than 100,000 distinct CDR3 sequences, roughly 23% of them found once; the top ten carry 8% to 11%. Germline lookup yields CDR1 ENHRY and CDR2 SYGVKD. This CDR3 spans 15 amino acids. V dropped 3 bases and J dropped 4 bases, with 15 bases sitting between them. The data derive from a study of T-cell reconstitution after alpha-beta-depleted transplantation in children. Study-wide results and caveats: By about two months after transplant, alpha-beta T cells reportedly arose from several hundred graft clones that had expanded. Where some patients showed high TCRbeta diversity at day 60, it came from recipient T cells and thymic progenitors that had survived. Newly generated T cells supplied most T-cell counts and diversity one year post-transplant.

The chain carries TRBV10-3 and TRBJ1-2; D remains unclear. The receptor was derived from a male patient aged 2-9 years who had a stem cell transplant for chronic granulomatous disease, so the T cells may come from the graft donor. Sequences were derived from PBMCs, mostly from graft donor cells, sampled 180 days after TCRalphabeta/CD19-depleted stem cell transplant. The CDR3 coding sequence is TGTGCCATCAGTGATTCCCTCGGTCAGCCCTATGGCTACACCTTC. This gives the protein CAISDSLGQPYGYTF.